This T cell receptor beta chain was identified during a study of shared clonotypes between healthy human individuals. Turning to the study itself: CD4 naive and memory got three plates each, CD8 naive two, CD8 memory one. Notes on the study in general: Though the depth was large, rarefaction showed that sorted-subset sequencing was incomplete. In contrast to clonotypes shared by all four donors, non-shared clonotypes had lower generation probabilities.

Per the germline V gene, CDR1 is MDHEN and CDR2 is SYDVKM. With 8 bases clipped from V and 8 bases from J, the junction kept 4 bases outside the gene matches. The CDR3 is 11 residues long. The table came from immunoSEQ multiplex PCR; TCRdb's copy has only in-frame clones and leaves some out. The top ten clones hold about 0.11% of a sample with around 560,000 clones, 85% to 95% of them seen once. Positive CCR7 selection of CD45RO-negative cells yielded the naive CD8 cells, and terminally differentiated effector memory CD45RA+ cells were excluded. Note on this clone: The antigen remains undetermined.

The specimen sequenced was naive CD8+ T cells sorted from blood. This TCR was sampled from a woman between 25 and 40 years old in good health. The gene calls are TRBV28 and TRBJ2-3; 7 nucleotides agree with TRBD2. CDR3 residues: CASSPGGTQYF. The CDR3 DNA is TGTGCCAGCTCCCCGGGGGGTACGCAGTATTTT.